Listed below are T cell receptor beta chains from one sample, sequenced in a study of regulatory T cells in long-lasting Graves disease. TCRdb recomputed calls from the multiplex PCR reads with MiXCR, one row per CDR3 protein. The sample lists 400,000 to 550,000 distinct CDR3 sequences; about a sixth were seen once. These records were also assigned to another study, of T cells in Graves' hyperthyroidism and ophthalmopathy.

Sequenced here: peripheral blood mononuclear cells (PBMCs), sampled at new diagnosis, from a patient treated with antithyroid drugs. The source of these receptors is a woman in her thirties with Graves disease. Both conserved end residues are part of each CDR3. The order of the fields is J gene, clone size, V gene, D gene, CDR3 DNA, CDR3 protein. D genes are given only for firm matches. A row's size may be missing; if present it is once, few, many or a size class.

J gene: TRBJ2-3; clone size: .; V gene: TRBV14; D gene: .; CDR3 DNA: TGTGCCAGCAGCCAAAGCGCCCGAAGGGTACTAGCAGGTGATACGCAGTATTTT; CDR3 protein: CASSQSARRVLAGDTQYF
J gene: TRBJ2-3; clone size: few; V gene: TRBV19; D gene: .; CDR3 DNA: TGTGCCAGTGGAGTCTCGCGACCACCGAGGACTCGACACTACACAGATACGCAGTATTTT; CDR3 protein: CASGVSRPPRTRHYTDTQYF
J gene: TRBJ1-5; clone size: .; V gene: TRBV6-1; D gene: .; CDR3 DNA: TGTGCCACAGACCCCCAGGGCCCCAGAAACTACAATCAGCCCCAGCATTTT; CDR3 protein: CATDPQGPRNYNQPQHF
J gene: TRBJ2-3; clone size: many; V gene: TRBV20-1; D gene: .; CDR3 DNA: TGCAGTGCTAGGACCCAAGTAATCACAGATACGCAGTATTTT; CDR3 protein: CSARTQVITDTQYF
J gene: TRBJ2-6; clone size: .; V gene: TRBV4-1; D gene: TRBD2; CDR3 DNA: TGCGCCAGCAGCCAAGACAGAACTAGCGCAACTGGGGCCAACGTCCTGACTTTC; CDR3 protein: CASSQDRTSATGANVLTF
J gene: TRBJ1-1; clone size: many; V gene: TRBV11-2; D gene: .; CDR3 DNA: TGTGCCAGCAGTCCGAGGGGGACCGGGAACACTGAAGCTTTCTTT; CDR3 protein: CASSPRGTGNTEAFF
J gene: TRBJ2-1; clone size: many; V gene: TRBV5-8; D gene: .; CDR3 DNA: TGTGCCAGCCCCCGGGTGGGGGTCAATGAGCAGTTCTTC; CDR3 protein: CASPRVGVNEQFF
J gene: TRBJ1-2; clone size: many; V gene: TRBV2; D gene: .; CDR3 DNA: TGTGCCAGCATGGCCGGGCAGTCCCACTATGGCTACACCTTC; CDR3 protein: CASMAGQSHYGYTF
J gene: TRBJ2-3; clone size: .; V gene: TRBV9; D gene: TRBD1; CDR3 DNA: TGTGCCAGCAGCCTTACAGGGGGCCCAGATACGCAGTATTTT; CDR3 protein: CASSLTGGPDTQYF
J gene: TRBJ2-2; clone size: few; V gene: TRBV20-1; D gene: TRBD2; CDR3 DNA: TGCAGTGTTCTTGCGGGAGTAAGAACCGGGGAGCTGTTTTTT; CDR3 protein: CSVLAGVRTGELFF
J gene: TRBJ2-2; clone size: .; V gene: TRBV6-2/TRBV6-3; D gene: TRBD2; CDR3 DNA: TGTGCCAGCACGCCTTCCGGGACTAGCGGGACACTCAACACCGGGGAGCTGTTTTTT; CDR3 protein: CASTPSGTSGTLNTGELFF
J gene: TRBJ2-7; clone size: many; V gene: TRBV20-1; D gene: .; CDR3 DNA: TGCAGTGCTAGAGATCTCGGAGCCTACGAGCAGTACTTC; CDR3 protein: CSARDLGAYEQYF
J gene: TRBJ2-5; clone size: .; V gene: TRBV6-1; D gene: .; CDR3 DNA: TGTGCCAGCAGTCCGGGGGTTGGGGAGACCCAGTACTTC; CDR3 protein: CASSPGVGETQYF
J gene: TRBJ1-5; clone size: many; V gene: TRBV20-1; D gene: .; CDR3 DNA: TGCAGTGCTAGCCTCCTGGGGATATATCAGCCCCAGCATTTT; CDR3 protein: CSASLLGIYQPQHF
J gene: TRBJ2-1; clone size: many; V gene: TRBV11-2; D gene: .; CDR3 DNA: TGTGCCAGCAGCTTGATGGGGCGGGGTTACAATGAGCAGTTCTTC; CDR3 protein: CASSLMGRGYNEQFF
J gene: TRBJ2-7; clone size: many; V gene: TRBV28; D gene: TRBD1; CDR3 DNA: TGTGCCAGCAGTTTGGGGACAGAGCCCTACGAGCAGTACTTC; CDR3 protein: CASSLGTEPYEQYF
J gene: TRBJ1-1; clone size: many; V gene: TRBV15; D gene: TRBD1; CDR3 DNA: TGTGCCACCAGCAGAGAAGGGGCCGGGACAGGGAACACTGAAGCTTTCTTT; CDR3 protein: CATSREGAGTGNTEAFF
J gene: TRBJ1-5; clone size: .; V gene: TRBV19; D gene: .; CDR3 DNA: TGTGCCAGTAGTGCCACAGGGCAGCCCCAGCATTTT; CDR3 protein: CASSATGQPQHF
J gene: TRBJ2-1; clone size: many; V gene: TRBV6-5; D gene: TRBD2; CDR3 DNA: TGTGCCAGCAGTTACGTGGGGGGGGGGACCCTTAGCTACAATGAGCAGTTCTTC; CDR3 protein: CASSYVGGGTLSYNEQFF
J gene: TRBJ2-5; clone size: many; V gene: TRBV2; D gene: TRBD2; CDR3 DNA: TGTGCCAGCAGTGACTCTCTAGCGGGAGAAGAGACCCAGTACTTC; CDR3 protein: CASSDSLAGEETQYF
J gene: TRBJ2-3; clone size: many; V gene: TRBV24-1; D gene: TRBD2; CDR3 DNA: TGTGCCACCAGTGATTCCTCCTGGACTAGCGGAGGGGCAGATACGCAGTATTTT; CDR3 protein: CATSDSSWTSGGADTQYF
J gene: TRBJ2-7; clone size: few; V gene: TRBV20-1; D gene: TRBD2; CDR3 DNA: TGCAGTACTAGCGGTAGCTCCTACGAGCAGTACTTC; CDR3 protein: CSTSGSSYEQYF
J gene: TRBJ2-2; clone size: .; V gene: TRBV7-3; D gene: .; CDR3 DNA: TGTGCCAGCAGCCCCGGGCCTAGCGAGCCCGAAAATACCGGGGAGCTGTTTTTT; CDR3 protein: CASSPGPSEPENTGELFF
J gene: TRBJ2-1; clone size: .; V gene: TRBV24-1; D gene: .; CDR3 DNA: TGTGCCACCAGTGAAGGGACCAGGGGTACCTTCTACAATGAGCAGTTCTTC; CDR3 protein: CATSEGTRGTFYNEQFF
J gene: TRBJ2-1; clone size: .; V gene: TRBV27; D gene: TRBD1; CDR3 DNA: TGTGCCAGCAGTTTTGGACAGGGTAGGAATGAGCAGTTCTTC; CDR3 protein: CASSFGQGRNEQFF
J gene: TRBJ1-2; clone size: few; V gene: TRBV6-4; D gene: TRBD1; CDR3 DNA: TGTGCCAGCAGTGCCACAAGACAGGGGGACTACACCTTC; CDR3 protein: CASSATRQGDYTF
J gene: TRBJ1-1; clone size: many; V gene: TRBV3-1; D gene: .; CDR3 DNA: TGTGCCAGCAGCCAAGAGATGGGGCGTGTAGCTTTCTTT; CDR3 protein: CASSQEMGRVAFF
J gene: TRBJ1-2; clone size: few; V gene: TRBV6-2/TRBV6-3; D gene: .; CDR3 DNA: TGTGCCAGCAGCTACGGTACGGACTATGGCTACACCTTC; CDR3 protein: CASSYGTDYGYTF
J gene: TRBJ2-4; clone size: few; V gene: TRBV5-1; D gene: .; CDR3 DNA: TGCGCCAGCAGCCCGGACTTTGGGGAAAACATTCAGTACTTC; CDR3 protein: CASSPDFGENIQYF
J gene: TRBJ2-7; clone size: many; V gene: TRBV4-1; D gene: .; CDR3 DNA: TGCGCCAGCAGCCAAGAAGTAGGGGTGCAGTACTTC; CDR3 protein: CASSQEVGVQYF
J gene: TRBJ2-7; clone size: many; V gene: TRBV28; D gene: .; CDR3 DNA: TGTGCCAGCAGGACCGTCTACGAGCAGTACTTC; CDR3 protein: CASRTVYEQYF
J gene: TRBJ2-1; clone size: many; V gene: TRBV6-2/TRBV6-3; D gene: .; CDR3 DNA: TGTGCCAGCAGTTTCGACGGGCCGTACAATGAGCAGTTCTTC; CDR3 protein: CASSFDGPYNEQFF
J gene: TRBJ1-1; clone size: few; V gene: TRBV6-5; D gene: .; CDR3 DNA: TGTGCCAGCAGTTACACAGTACCGGGGAACACTGAAGCTTTCTTT; CDR3 protein: CASSYTVPGNTEAFF
J gene: TRBJ1-1; clone size: .; V gene: TRBV9; D gene: TRBD1; CDR3 DNA: TGTGCCAGCAGCGTAGCCGGGACAGGGGGAGGGGAAGCTTTCTTT; CDR3 protein: CASSVAGTGGGEAFF
J gene: TRBJ2-7; clone size: many; V gene: TRBV2; D gene: .; CDR3 DNA: TGTGCCAGCAGTGAACTTGGTCAGGGGATAGTTGAGCAGTACTTC; CDR3 protein: CASSELGQGIVEQYF
J gene: TRBJ1-1; clone size: .; V gene: TRBV5-1; D gene: .; CDR3 DNA: TGCGCCAGCAGCCCTGATGGCAGAACTGAAGCTTTCTTT; CDR3 protein: CASSPDGRTEAFF
J gene: TRBJ2-2; clone size: many; V gene: TRBV13; D gene: .; CDR3 DNA: TGTGCCAGCAGCGTGACAGAGAACACCGGGGAGCTGTTTTTT; CDR3 protein: CASSVTENTGELFF
J gene: TRBJ1-6; clone size: .; V gene: TRBV28; D gene: .; CDR3 DNA: TGTGCCAGCACGCCCCGGGGGACCAATTCACCCCTCCACTTT; CDR3 protein: CASTPRGTNSPLHF
J gene: TRBJ2-7; clone size: many; V gene: TRBV5-1; D gene: .; CDR3 DNA: TGCGCCAGCAGCTCATTAGGGCAGTACGAGCAGTACTTC; CDR3 protein: CASSSLGQYEQYF
J gene: TRBJ2-7; clone size: many; V gene: TRBV28; D gene: .; CDR3 DNA: TGTGCCAGCAGCCCCCCCGGAGACTTATCCTACGAGCAGTACTTC; CDR3 protein: CASSPPGDLSYEQYF
J gene: TRBJ2-3; clone size: .; V gene: TRBV19; D gene: .; CDR3 DNA: TGTGCCACTAACGGCGACTTGGGTTCAGATACGCAGTATTTT; CDR3 protein: CATNGDLGSDTQYF
J gene: TRBJ1-6; clone size: .; V gene: TRBV6-1; D gene: .; CDR3 DNA: TGTGCCAGCAGTGATTTTCACCCGAGGAATTCACCCCTCCACTTT; CDR3 protein: CASSDFHPRNSPLHF
J gene: TRBJ2-4; clone size: .; V gene: TRBV6-2/TRBV6-3; D gene: .; CDR3 DNA: TGTGCCAGCGCCGAGACCAGGGAAAATCAGTACTTC; CDR3 protein: CASAETRENQYF